This TCR beta chain was found in a study of blood T cell dynamics during melanoma immunotherapy. Trimming left V 3 bases short and J 6 bases short, with 12 bases between. Germline CDR1 reads LNHDA; CDR2 reads SQIVND (reference sequence). There are 14 residues in the CDR3. DNA loading was fixed at 350 ng for all bulk PBMC samples. Repertoires were generated with immunoSEQ multiplex PCR, while TCRdb's copy carries only in-frame clones and drops some. The table lists several thousand clones, 88% of them singletons. Documented time point: pre-treatment baseline. Prior systemic cancer therapy, immunosuppressant use and other active malignancies excluded patients.

This receptor was obtained from a human donor with melanoma. The source material was blood, sampled from a patient treated with checkpoint blockade. This sequence joins TRBV19 and TRBJ1-5, with D uncertain. Here the CDR3 reads CASSMSRQAQPQHF. The CDR3 nucleotides read TGTGCCAGTAGTATGAGCCGGCAGGCTCAGCCCCAGCATTTT.